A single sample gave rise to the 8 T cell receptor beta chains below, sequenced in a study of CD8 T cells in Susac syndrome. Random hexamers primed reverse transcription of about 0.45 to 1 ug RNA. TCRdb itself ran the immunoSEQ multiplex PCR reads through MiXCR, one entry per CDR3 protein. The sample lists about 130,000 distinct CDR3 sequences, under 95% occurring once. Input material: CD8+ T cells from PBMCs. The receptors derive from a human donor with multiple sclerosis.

Here the CDR3 reads CASSGVGGGQPQHF. The CDR3 nucleotides read TGTGCCAGCAGTGGTGTCGGTGGAGGTCAGCCCCAGCATTTT. This sequence joins TRBV6-6 and TRBJ1-5; D unclear. The CDR3 spans 14 residues. Germline CDR1 and CDR2: MNHNY and SVGAGI (reference sequence). Trimming stripped 5 bases from V and 6 bases from J, with 14 bases between.

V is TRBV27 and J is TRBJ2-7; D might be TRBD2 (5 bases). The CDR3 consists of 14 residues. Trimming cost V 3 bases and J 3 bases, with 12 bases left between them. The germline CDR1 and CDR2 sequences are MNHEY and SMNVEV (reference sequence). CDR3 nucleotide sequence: TGTGCCAGCAGTTTCTCGGGGATTGGCTACGAGCAGTACTTC. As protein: CASSFSGIGYEQYF.

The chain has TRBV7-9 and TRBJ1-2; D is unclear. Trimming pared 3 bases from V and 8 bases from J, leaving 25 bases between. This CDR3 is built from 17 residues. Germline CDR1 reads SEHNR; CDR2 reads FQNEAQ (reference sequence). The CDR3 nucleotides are TGTGCCAGCAGCTTCGACGGACTAATACAAACTACCGGCGGCTACACCTTC. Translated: CASSFDGLIQTTGGYTF.

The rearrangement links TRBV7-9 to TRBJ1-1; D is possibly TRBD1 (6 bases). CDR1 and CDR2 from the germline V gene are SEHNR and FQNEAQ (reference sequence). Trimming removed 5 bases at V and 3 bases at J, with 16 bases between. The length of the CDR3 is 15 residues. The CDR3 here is CASSNGGGKDTEAFF. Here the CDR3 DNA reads TGTGCCAGCAGCAATGGTGGGGGCAAGGACACTGAAGCTTTCTTT.

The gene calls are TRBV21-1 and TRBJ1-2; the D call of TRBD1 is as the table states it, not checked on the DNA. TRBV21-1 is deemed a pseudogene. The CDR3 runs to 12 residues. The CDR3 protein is CASSPRGGGYTF. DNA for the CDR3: TGTGCCAGCAGCCCCCGGGGCGGTGGCTACACCTTC.

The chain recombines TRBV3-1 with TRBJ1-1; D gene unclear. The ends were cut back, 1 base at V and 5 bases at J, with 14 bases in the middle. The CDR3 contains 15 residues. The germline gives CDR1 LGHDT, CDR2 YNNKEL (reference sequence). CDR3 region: CASSQGPGSRTEAFF. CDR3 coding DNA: TGTGCCAGCAGCCAAGGACCAGGCTCGAGGACTGAAGCTTTCTTT.

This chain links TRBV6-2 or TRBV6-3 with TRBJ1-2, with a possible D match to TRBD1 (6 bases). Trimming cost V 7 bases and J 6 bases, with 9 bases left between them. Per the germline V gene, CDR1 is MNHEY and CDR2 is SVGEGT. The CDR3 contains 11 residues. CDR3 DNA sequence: TGTGCCAGCACACAGGGAGATGGCTACACCTTC. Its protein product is CASTQGDGYTF.

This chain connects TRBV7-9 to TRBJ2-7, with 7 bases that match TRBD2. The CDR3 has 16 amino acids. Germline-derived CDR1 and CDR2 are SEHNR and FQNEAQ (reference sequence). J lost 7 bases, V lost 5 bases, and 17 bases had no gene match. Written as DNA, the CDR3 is TGTGCCAGCAGCCCTCCGCCCGGGGCGGGAGCTGGTGAGCAGTACTTC. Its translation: CASSPPPGAGAGEQYF. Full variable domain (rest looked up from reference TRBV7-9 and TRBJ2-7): DTGVSQNPRHKITKRGQNVTFRCDPISEHNRLYWYRQTLGQGPEFLTYFQNEAQLEKSRLLSDRFSAERPKGSFSTLEIQRTEQGDSAMYLCASSPPPGAGAGEQYFGPGTRLTVT.